This T cell receptor beta chain is from a study of blood T cell repertoires in COVID-19. Turning to the study itself: Sites across the United States, Italy and Spain contributed samples from acute and convalescent COVID-19.

Trimming shortened V by 1 base and J by 4 bases, and 23 bases separated the two germline ends. The CDR3 sequence is 18 residues long. From germline, CDR1 is SGHRS and CDR2 YFSETQ. Sequencing was performed with immunoSEQ multiplex PCR; in TCRdb, only in-frame clones are kept and a portion is missing. The data contain roughly 230,000 clones, roughly 89% of them singletons. This chain joins TRBV5-1 and TRBJ1-2; D gene uncertain. Specimen: peripheral blood. The TCR was taken from a woman in her fifties or sixties with COVID-19, enrolled during active disease. The CDR3 is CASSLKAVAAKDSYGYTF. For the CDR3, the DNA is TGCGCCAGCAGCTTGAAAGCGGTGGCAGCTAAAGATAGCTATGGCTACACCTTC.